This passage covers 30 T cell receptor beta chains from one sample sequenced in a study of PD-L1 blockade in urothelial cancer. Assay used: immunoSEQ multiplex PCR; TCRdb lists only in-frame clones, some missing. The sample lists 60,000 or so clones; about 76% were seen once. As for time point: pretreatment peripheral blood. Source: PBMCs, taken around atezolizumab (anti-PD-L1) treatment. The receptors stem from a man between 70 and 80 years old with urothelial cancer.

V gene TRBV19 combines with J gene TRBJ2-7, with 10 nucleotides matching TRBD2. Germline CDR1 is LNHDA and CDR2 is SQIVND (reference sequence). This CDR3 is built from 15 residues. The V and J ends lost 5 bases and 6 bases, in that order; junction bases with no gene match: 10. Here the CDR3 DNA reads TGTGCCAGTAGTTCGATACCGGGACTAGCGACCGAGCAGTACTTC. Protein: CASSSIPGLATEQYF.

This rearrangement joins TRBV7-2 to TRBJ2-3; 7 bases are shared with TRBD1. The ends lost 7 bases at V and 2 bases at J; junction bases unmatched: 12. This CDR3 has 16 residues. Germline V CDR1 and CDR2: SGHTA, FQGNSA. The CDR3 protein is CASNNIGQVVTDTQYF. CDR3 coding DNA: TGTGCCAGCAACAACATTGGACAGGTAGTCACAGATACGCAGTATTTT.

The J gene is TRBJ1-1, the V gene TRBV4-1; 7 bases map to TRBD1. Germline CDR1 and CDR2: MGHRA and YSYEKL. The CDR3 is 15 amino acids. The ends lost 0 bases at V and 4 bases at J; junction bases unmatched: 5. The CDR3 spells CASSQDTGVSTEAFF. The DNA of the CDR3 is TGCGCCAGCAGCCAAGACACAGGGGTGAGCACTGAAGCTTTCTTT.

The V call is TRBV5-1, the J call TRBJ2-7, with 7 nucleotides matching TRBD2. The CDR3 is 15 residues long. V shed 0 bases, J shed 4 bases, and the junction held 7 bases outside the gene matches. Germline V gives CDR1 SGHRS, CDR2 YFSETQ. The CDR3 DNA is TGCGCCAGCAGCTTGGTGGGAGGGCCTATGTACGAGCAGTACTTC. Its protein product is CASSLVGGPMYEQYF.

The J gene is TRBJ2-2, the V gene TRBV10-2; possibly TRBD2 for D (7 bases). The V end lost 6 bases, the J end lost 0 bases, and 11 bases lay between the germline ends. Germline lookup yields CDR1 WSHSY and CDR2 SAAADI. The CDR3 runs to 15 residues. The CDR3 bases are TGCGCCAGCAGAGGGGGGACTACGAACACCGGGGAGCTGTTTTTT. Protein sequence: CASRGGTTNTGELFF.

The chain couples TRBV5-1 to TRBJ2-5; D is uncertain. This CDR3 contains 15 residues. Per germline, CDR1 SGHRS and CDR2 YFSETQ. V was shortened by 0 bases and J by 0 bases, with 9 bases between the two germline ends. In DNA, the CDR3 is TGCGCCAGCAGCTTGGCTAGAATCAACCAAGAGACCCAGTACTTC. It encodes CASSLARINQETQYF.

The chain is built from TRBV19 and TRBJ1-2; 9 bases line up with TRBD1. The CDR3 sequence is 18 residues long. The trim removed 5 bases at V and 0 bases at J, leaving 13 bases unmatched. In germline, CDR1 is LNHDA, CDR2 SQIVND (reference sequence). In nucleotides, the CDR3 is TGTGCCAGTAGTGTTCTACCGGGACAGGGAGTATCTAACTATGGCTACACCTTC. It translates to CASSVLPGQGVSNYGYTF.

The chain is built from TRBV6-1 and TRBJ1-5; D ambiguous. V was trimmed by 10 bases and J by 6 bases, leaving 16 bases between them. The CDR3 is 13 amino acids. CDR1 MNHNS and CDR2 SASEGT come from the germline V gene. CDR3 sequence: CATHTGSRQPQHF. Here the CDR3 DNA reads TGTGCCACGCATACGGGGTCCCGTCAGCCCCAGCATTTT.

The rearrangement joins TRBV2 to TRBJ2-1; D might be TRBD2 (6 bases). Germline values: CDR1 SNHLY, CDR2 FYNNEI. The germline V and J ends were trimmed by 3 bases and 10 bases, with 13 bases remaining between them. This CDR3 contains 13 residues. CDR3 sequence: CASSEGLHGEQFF. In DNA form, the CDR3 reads TGTGCCAGCAGTGAGGGACTCCACGGGGAGCAGTTCTTC.

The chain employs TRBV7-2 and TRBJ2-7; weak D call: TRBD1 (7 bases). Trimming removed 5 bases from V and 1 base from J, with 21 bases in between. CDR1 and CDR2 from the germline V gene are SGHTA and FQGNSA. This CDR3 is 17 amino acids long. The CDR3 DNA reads TGTGCCAGCAGCCTAACTAGTGGGGGGACAGCGTCCTACGAGCAGTACTTC. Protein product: CASSLTSGGTASYEQYF.

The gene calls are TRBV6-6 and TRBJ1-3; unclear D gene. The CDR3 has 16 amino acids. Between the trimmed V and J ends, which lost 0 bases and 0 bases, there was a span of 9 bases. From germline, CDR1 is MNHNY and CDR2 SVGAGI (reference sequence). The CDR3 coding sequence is TGTGCCAGCAGTTACTCGCTACAGAGCTCTGGAAACACCATATATTTT. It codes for CASSYSLQSSGNTIYF.

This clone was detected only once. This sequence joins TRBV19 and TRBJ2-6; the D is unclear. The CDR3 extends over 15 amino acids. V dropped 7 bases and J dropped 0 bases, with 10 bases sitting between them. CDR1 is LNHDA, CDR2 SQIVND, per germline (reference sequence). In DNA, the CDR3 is TGTGCCAGTAAACACAGAAACTCTGGGGCCAACGTCCTGACTTTC. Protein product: CASKHRNSGANVLTF. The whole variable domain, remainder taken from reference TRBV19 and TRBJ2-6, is DGGITQSPKYLFRKEGQNVTLSCEQNLNHDAMYWYRQDPGQGLRLIYYSQIVNDFQKGDIAEGYSVSREKKESFPLTVTSAQKNPTAFYLCASKHRNSGANVLTFGAGSRLTVL.

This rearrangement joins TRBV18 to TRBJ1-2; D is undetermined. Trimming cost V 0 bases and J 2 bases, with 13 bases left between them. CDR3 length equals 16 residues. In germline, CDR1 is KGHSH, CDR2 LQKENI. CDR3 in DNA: TGTGCCAGCTCACCACCCCCGGGAGGTGAAAACTATGGCTACACCTTC. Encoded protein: CASSPPPGGENYGYTF.

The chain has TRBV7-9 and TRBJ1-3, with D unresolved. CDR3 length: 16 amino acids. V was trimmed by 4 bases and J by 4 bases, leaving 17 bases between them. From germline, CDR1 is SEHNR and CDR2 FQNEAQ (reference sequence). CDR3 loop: CASSSFRRASGNTIYF. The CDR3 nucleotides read TGTGCCAGCAGCTCCTTCAGGAGGGCTTCGGGAAACACCATATATTTT.

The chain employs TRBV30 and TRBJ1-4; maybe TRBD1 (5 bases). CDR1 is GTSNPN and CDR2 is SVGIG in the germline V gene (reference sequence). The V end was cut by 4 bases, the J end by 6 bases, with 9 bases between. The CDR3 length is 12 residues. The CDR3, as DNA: TGTGCCTGGAAAGGGGCATATGAAAAACTGTTTTTT. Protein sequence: CAWKGAYEKLFF.

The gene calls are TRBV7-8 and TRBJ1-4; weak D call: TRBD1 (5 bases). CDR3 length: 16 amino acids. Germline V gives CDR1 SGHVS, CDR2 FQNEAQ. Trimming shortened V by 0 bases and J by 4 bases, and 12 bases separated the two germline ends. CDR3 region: CASSLALGAFNEKLFF. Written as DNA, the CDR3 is TGTGCCAGCAGCTTAGCCCTTGGGGCTTTTAATGAAAAACTGTTTTTT.

The CDR3 loop is CASSLEGARGYTF. CDR3 nucleotides: TGTGCCAGCAGCCTTGAGGGGGCGCGGGGCTACACCTTC. The chain uses TRBV7-2 and TRBJ1-2; TRBD1 matches at 7 bases. This CDR3 region has 13 residues. The germline V gene encodes CDR1 SGHTA and CDR2 FQGNSA. J lost 8 bases, V lost 5 bases, and 8 bases had no gene match.

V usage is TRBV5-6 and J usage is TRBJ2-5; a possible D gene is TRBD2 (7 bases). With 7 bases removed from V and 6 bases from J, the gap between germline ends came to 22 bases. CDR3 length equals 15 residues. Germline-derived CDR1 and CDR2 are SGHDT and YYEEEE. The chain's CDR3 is CASAGRGGALKTQYF. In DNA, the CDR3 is TGTGCCAGCGCCGGTAGGGGGGGCGCTTTAAAGACCCAGTACTTC.

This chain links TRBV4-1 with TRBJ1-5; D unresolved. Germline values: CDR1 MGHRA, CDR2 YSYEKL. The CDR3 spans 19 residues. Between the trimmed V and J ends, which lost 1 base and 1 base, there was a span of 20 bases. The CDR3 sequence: CASSQGRIITSGSNQPQHF. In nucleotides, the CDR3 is TGCGCCAGCAGCCAAGGGAGGATCATAACTTCGGGCAGCAATCAGCCCCAGCATTTT.

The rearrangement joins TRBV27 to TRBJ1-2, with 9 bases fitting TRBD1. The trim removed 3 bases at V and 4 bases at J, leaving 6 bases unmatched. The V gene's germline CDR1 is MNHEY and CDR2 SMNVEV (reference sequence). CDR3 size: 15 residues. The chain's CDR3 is CASSFNRGLIYGYTF. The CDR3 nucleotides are TGTGCCAGCAGTTTTAACAGGGGGCTGATCTATGGCTACACCTTC.

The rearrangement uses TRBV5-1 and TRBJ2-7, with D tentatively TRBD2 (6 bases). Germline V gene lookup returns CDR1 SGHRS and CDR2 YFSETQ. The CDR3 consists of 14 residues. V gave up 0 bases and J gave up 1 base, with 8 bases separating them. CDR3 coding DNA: TGCGCCAGCAGCTTGGGTGGGAGGTCCTACGAGCAGTACTTC. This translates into CASSLGGRSYEQYF.

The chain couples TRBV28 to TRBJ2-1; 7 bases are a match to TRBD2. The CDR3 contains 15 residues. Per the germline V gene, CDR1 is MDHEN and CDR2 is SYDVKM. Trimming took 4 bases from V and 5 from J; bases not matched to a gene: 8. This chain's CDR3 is CASSSLTSRNNEQFF. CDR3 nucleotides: TGTGCCAGCAGTTCCCTGACTAGCCGGAACAATGAGCAGTTCTTC.

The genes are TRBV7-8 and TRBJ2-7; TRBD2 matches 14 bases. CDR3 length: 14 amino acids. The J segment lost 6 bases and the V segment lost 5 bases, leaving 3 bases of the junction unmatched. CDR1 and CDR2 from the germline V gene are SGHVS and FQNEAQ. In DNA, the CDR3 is TGTGCCAGCAGCCCGGGACTAGCGGGAGTCGAGCAGTACTTC. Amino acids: CASSPGLAGVEQYF.

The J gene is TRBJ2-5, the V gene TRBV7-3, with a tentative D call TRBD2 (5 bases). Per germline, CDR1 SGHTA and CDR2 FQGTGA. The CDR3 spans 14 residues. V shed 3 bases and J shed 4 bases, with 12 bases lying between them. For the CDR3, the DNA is TGTGCCAGCAGCTTGGGAGTGTCGCCAGAGACCCAGTACTTC. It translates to CASSLGVSPETQYF.

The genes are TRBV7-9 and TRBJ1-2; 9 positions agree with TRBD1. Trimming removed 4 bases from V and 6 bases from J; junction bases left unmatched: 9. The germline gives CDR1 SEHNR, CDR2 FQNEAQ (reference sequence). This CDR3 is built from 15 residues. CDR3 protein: CASSSSPGQGDGYTF. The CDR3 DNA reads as TGTGCCAGCAGCTCAAGCCCGGGACAGGGTGATGGCTACACCTTC.

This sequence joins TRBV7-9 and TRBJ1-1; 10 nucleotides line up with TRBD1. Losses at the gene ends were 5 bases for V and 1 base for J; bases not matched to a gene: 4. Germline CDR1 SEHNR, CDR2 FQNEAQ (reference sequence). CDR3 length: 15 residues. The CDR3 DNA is TGTGCCAGCAGCGACAGGGGGCGCGGGAACACTGAAGCTTTCTTT. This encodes CASSDRGRGNTEAFF.

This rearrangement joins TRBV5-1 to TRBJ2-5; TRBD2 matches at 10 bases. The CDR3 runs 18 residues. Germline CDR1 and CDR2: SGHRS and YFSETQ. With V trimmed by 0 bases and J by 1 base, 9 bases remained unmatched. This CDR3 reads CASSLAPKASGSQETQYF. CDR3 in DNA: TGCGCCAGCAGCTTGGCCCCCAAAGCTAGCGGGAGCCAAGAGACCCAGTACTTC.

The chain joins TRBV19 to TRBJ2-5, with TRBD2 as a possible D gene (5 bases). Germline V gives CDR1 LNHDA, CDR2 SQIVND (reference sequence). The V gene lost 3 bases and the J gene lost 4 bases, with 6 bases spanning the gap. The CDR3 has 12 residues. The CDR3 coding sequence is TGTGCCAGTAGTATCGCGGGAGAGACCCAGTACTTC. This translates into CASSIAGETQYF.

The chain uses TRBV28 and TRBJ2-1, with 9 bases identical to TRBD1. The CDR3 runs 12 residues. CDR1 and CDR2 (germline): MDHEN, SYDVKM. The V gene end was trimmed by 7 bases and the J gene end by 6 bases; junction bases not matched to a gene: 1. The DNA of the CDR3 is TGTGCCAGCATGGACAGGGGCAATGAGCAGTTCTTC. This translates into CASMDRGNEQFF.

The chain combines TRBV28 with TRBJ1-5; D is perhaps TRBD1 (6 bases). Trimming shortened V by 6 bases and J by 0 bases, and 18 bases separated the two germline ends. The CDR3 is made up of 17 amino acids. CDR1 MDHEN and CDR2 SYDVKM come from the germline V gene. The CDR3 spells CASRLHLGGHSNQPQHF. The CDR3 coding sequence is TGTGCCAGCAGACTACACCTTGGGGGACATAGCAATCAGCCCCAGCATTTT. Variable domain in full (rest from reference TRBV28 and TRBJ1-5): DVKVTQSSRYLVKRTGEKVFLECVQDMDHENMFWYRQDPGLGLRLIYFSYDVKMKEKGDIPEGYSVSREKKERFSLILESASTNQTSMYLCASRLHLGGHSNQPQHFGDGTRLSIL.